This TCR beta chain derives from a study of blood T cell repertoires in COVID-19. Background on the study: In each case, the material was cDNA or gDNA derived from T cells, B-cell-depleted T cells, or PBMCs.

In the original workflow: The authors estimated nucleated cell counts from reference gene primer amplification. The protocol was immunoSEQ multiplex PCR, while the TCRdb copy is restricted to in-frame clones and leaves out a portion. For V, J and clone size, that table is used; D and trimming come from the DNA. This sample yields some 47,000 clones, of which just over 85% are seen a single time; over 2.5% belongs to the top ten. Germline CDR1 reads MNHEY; CDR2 reads SMNVEV (reference sequence). V was clipped by 4 bases and J by 4 bases; unmatched bases: 2. CDR3 length equals 13 residues. This chain connects TRBV27 to TRBJ1-2; TRBD1 agrees at 8 bases. Sample: peripheral blood. This TCR came from a woman older than 75 with acute or convalescent COVID-19. CDR3 DNA sequence: TGTGCCAGCAGTTCGGGACAGGCCTATGGCTACACCTTC. Encoded protein: CASSSGQAYGYTF.